This passage covers 18 T cell receptor beta chains from one sample sequenced in a study of control samples from healthy donors and cancer patients (TCRdb year 2020). The library was generated by the immunoSEQ multiplex PCR assay. TCRdb took over this immuneACCESS table, retaining in-frame rearrangements with V and J assigned. Such tables are incomplete; in checked studies, under half of the missing clones stem from an unresolved V gene, and the remainder is unexplained. Recorded for this sample are approximately 76,000 clones; 80% to 90% of them occurred a single time. Of the sample, under 14% falls within the top ten clones. The sample taken for sequencing was PBMCs. The receptors here all came from a man in his fifties or sixties with head and neck cancer.

In nucleotides, the CDR3 is TGTGCAGGGGGGGGACTAGTAGGAGATACGCAGTATTTT. It specifies CAGGGLVGDTQYF. The chain combines TRBV2 with TRBJ2-3; 8 nucleotides match TRBD2. Germline lookup yields CDR1 SNHLY and CDR2 FYNNEI. The CDR3 has 13 amino acids.

This clone came up a few times. The chain has TRBV6-5 and TRBJ1-1; D unresolved. The CDR3 runs 14 residues. The V end lost 6 bases, the J end lost 0 bases, and 11 bases lay between the germline ends. CDR1 is MNHEY and CDR2 is SVGAGI in the germline V gene. The CDR3 nucleotides are TGTGCCAGCAGGAAAGGAACGGTGAACACTGAAGCTTTCTTT. The encoded protein is CASRKGTVNTEAFF.

The rearrangement joins TRBV7-9 to TRBJ1-2, with TRBD1 identical over 9 bases. The trim removed 5 bases at V and 3 bases at J, leaving 4 bases unmatched. The CDR3 spans 14 residues. CDR1 and CDR2 (germline): SEHNR, FQNEAQ (reference sequence). Here the CDR3 reads CASSRQGEYYGYTF. CDR3 bases: TGTGCCAGCAGCCGACAGGGGGAATACTATGGCTACACCTTC.

The chain recombines TRBV18 with TRBJ2-1; TRBD1 is a possible D gene (6 bases). This CDR3 region has 14 residues. Germline V CDR1 and CDR2: KGHSH, LQKENI. Trimming shortened V by 0 bases and J by 10 bases, and 13 bases separated the two germline ends. CDR3 DNA sequence: TGTGCCAGCTCACCACCGGGGACACCTGGCGAGCAGTTCTTC. It is translated as CASSPPGTPGEQFF.

This sequence joins TRBV27 and TRBJ1-5, with D perhaps matching TRBD1 (5 bases). V lost 2 bases and J 1 base, leaving 9 bases between the germline ends. The CDR3 has 15 residues. The germline gives CDR1 MNHEY, CDR2 SMNVEV (reference sequence). The CDR3 loop reads CASSLRGRSNQPQHF. The CDR3 nucleotides read TGTGCCAGCAGTTTACGGGGACGGAGCAATCAGCCCCAGCATTTT.

This clone has just a few counts. The gene calls are TRBV29-1 and TRBJ1-4; TRBD1 matches at 7 bases. The trim removed 6 bases at V and 9 bases at J, leaving 10 bases unmatched. This CDR3 comprises 13 residues. Germline CDR1 is SQVTM and CDR2 is ANQGSEA. CDR3: CSVALLGQQKLFF. CDR3 coding DNA: TGCAGCGTCGCCCTCCTGGGACAGCAAAAACTGTTTTTT. The entire variable domain, with the rest obtained from reference TRBV29-1 and TRBJ1-4, is as follows: SAVISQKPSRDICQRGTSLTIQCQVDSQVTMMFWYRQQPGQSLTLIATANQGSEATYESGFVIDKFPISRPNLTFSTLTVSNMSPEDSSIYLCSVALLGQQKLFFGSGTQLSVL.

This clone was picked up a small number of times. This chain's CDR3 is CASSSGRAREQYF. The CDR3 nucleotides are TGTGCCAGTTCGAGCGGGAGGGCGAGGGAGCAGTACTTC. This chain links TRBV19 with TRBJ2-7, with 10 bases aligning to TRBD2. The V gene's germline CDR1 is LNHDA and CDR2 SQIVND (reference sequence). This CDR3 region has 13 residues. The trim removed 8 bases at V and 7 bases at J, leaving 8 bases unmatched. The complete variable domain, with remaining parts taken from reference TRBV19 and TRBJ2-7, reads DGGITQSPKYLFRKEGQNVTLSCEQNLNHDAMYWYRQDPGQGLRLIYYSQIVNDFQKGDIAEGYSVSREKKESFPLTVTSAQKNPTAFYLCASSSGRAREQYFGPGTRLTVT.

The chain combines TRBV19 with TRBJ1-5; the D gene is possibly TRBD1 (5 bases). Trimming pared 1 base from V and 7 bases from J, leaving 11 bases between. Germline assignment: CDR1 LNHDA and CDR2 SQIVND (reference sequence). This CDR3 region has 14 residues. CDR3 residues: CASSIGTSGQPQHF. The CDR3 coding sequence is TGTGCCAGTAGTATAGGGACAAGCGGACAGCCCCAGCATTTT.

The genes are TRBV7-9 and TRBJ2-3; 9 bases match TRBD2. The CDR3 is 15 amino acids. Germline-derived CDR1 and CDR2 are SEHNR and FQNEAQ (reference sequence). The trim removed 5 bases at V and 4 bases at J, leaving 7 bases unmatched. The CDR3 region is CASSPRGTSSDTQYF. The DNA for the CDR3 is TGTGCCAGCAGCCCCCGGGGGACTAGCTCAGATACGCAGTATTTT.

The chain combines TRBV27 with TRBJ2-3, with D perhaps being TRBD1 or TRBD2 (5 bases each). V was cut by 4 bases and J by 3 bases, with 17 bases left in between. The CDR3 is 16 amino acids. Germline lookup yields CDR1 MNHEY and CDR2 SMNVEV (reference sequence). The CDR3, as DNA: TGTGCCAGCAGTTCCTACCCAGGGCGGGTGACAGATACGCAGTATTTT. It yields the protein CASSSYPGRVTDTQYF.

This chain joins TRBV19 and TRBJ2-3; 8 bases are a match to TRBD1. V trimming: 2 bases; J trimming: 2 bases; junction bases outside the gene matches: 15. Germline CDR1 is LNHDA and CDR2 is SQIVND (reference sequence). This CDR3 has 19 amino acids. The CDR3 region has the DNA TGTGCCAGTAGTATACAGGGGGCGTGGAGAGCGGAATACACAGATACGCAGTATTTT. Amino acid sequence: CASSIQGAWRAEYTDTQYF.

This clone was counted a few times. The V gene is TRBV5-1, the J gene TRBJ1-6; D is possibly TRBD1 (6 bases). With 0 bases removed from V and 6 bases from J, the gap between germline ends came to 10 bases. The length of the CDR3 is 15 residues. The germline V gene has CDR1 SGHRS and CDR2 YFSETQ. The CDR3 loop is CASSLGGPPNSPLHF. CDR3 nucleotides: TGCGCCAGCAGCTTGGGGGGGCCCCCTAATTCACCCCTCCACTTT.

The chain combines TRBV6-5 with TRBJ2-1; 9 nucleotides line up with TRBD1. This CDR3 region has 15 residues. CDR1 is MNHEY, CDR2 SVGAGI, per germline. V gave up 5 bases and J gave up 2 bases; unmatched junction bases: 4. CDR3 in amino acids: CASSLRDRAYNEQFF. CDR3 DNA sequence: TGTGCCAGCAGTCTCCGGGACAGGGCCTACAATGAGCAGTTCTTC.

The chain is built from TRBV30 and TRBJ1-5; D is uncertain. The V and J ends lost 5 bases and 3 bases respectively, with 11 bases between them. Looked up from germline, CDR1 is GTSNPN and CDR2 is SVGIG (reference sequence). CDR3 length: 13 amino acids. The CDR3 sequence: CAWEAGNNQPQHF. The CDR3 nucleotides read TGTGCCTGGGAGGCGGGGAACAATCAGCCCCAGCATTTT.

This clone appeared a single time. The chain has TRBV6-5 and TRBJ2-7; 9 nucleotides agree with TRBD1. Germline V gene sequence: CDR1 MNHEY, CDR2 SVGAGI. V dropped 6 bases and J dropped 4; count of bases not matched to a gene: 10. The CDR3 contains 15 residues. CDR3 in amino acids: CASRTGQGRGYEQYF. The CDR3 DNA sequence: TGTGCCAGCAGGACGGGACAGGGTAGGGGGTACGAGCAGTACTTC.

This clone was seen ten or more times. The rearrangement links TRBV28 to TRBJ1-2; D unclear. The ends were cut back, 5 bases at V and 5 bases at J, with 9 bases in the middle. The CDR3 spans 12 residues. The germline gives CDR1 MDHEN, CDR2 SYDVKM. DNA of the CDR3: TGTGCCAGCAGTCCCTCCTCGTATGGCTACACCTTC. Protein sequence: CASSPSSYGYTF.

J is TRBJ2-7 and V is TRBV7-2; 7 bases map to TRBD2. J was trimmed by 1 base and V by 6 bases; bases with no gene match: 9. The CDR3 is 15 amino acids. The germline V gene encodes CDR1 SGHTA and CDR2 FQGNSA. CDR3 DNA: TGTGCCAGCAGTCTGGGAGGGTCCAGGTCCTACGAGCAGTACTTC. Protein product: CASSLGGSRSYEQYF.

The rearrangement joins TRBV11-1 to TRBJ1-4; unclear D gene. Germline CDR1 reads SGHAT; CDR2 reads FQDESV (reference sequence). Trimming removed 3 bases at V and 5 bases at J, with 7 bases between. This CDR3 region has 13 residues. The CDR3 is CASSFYENEKLFF. Here the CDR3 DNA reads TGTGCCAGCAGCTTTTACGAGAATGAAAAACTGTTTTTT.